The source of this TCR beta chain is a study of tumor-infiltrating lymphocytes in localized non-small cell lung cancer. Study background: Each patient gave resected tumor and non-adjacent uninvolved lung tissue. Findings and caveats of the study: Not all patients were TCR sequenced, owing to tissue quantity. T-cell fraction did not differ between immunotypes IM1 and IM2.

The CDR3 loop spans 15 amino acids. Germline V lookup: CDR1 SGHTA, CDR2 FQGNSA. V was shortened by 1 base and J by 0 bases, with 7 bases between the two germline ends. Profiling relied on immunoSEQ multiplex PCR, and the TCRdb table lists in-frame clones only, not all of them. This repertoire shows around 7,200 clones, less than 75% found once; its top ten account for about 12%. Concerning this clone itself: The antigen remains undetermined.

This sequence originates from a human donor with non-small cell lung cancer. Material: lung tumor tissue. The chain employs TRBV7-2 and TRBJ1-3; no clear D gene. CDR3 nucleotides: TGTGCCAGCAGCTTAGAGATTTCCTCTGGAAACACCATATATTTT. Translating it yields CASSLEISSGNTIYF. Complete variable domain (other parts from reference TRBV7-2 and TRBJ1-3): GAGVSQSPSNKVTEKGKDVELRCDPISGHTALYWYRQSLGQGLEFLIYFQGNSAPDKSGLPSDRFSAERTGGSVSTLTIQRTQQEDSAVYLCASSLEISSGNTIYFGEGSWLTVV.